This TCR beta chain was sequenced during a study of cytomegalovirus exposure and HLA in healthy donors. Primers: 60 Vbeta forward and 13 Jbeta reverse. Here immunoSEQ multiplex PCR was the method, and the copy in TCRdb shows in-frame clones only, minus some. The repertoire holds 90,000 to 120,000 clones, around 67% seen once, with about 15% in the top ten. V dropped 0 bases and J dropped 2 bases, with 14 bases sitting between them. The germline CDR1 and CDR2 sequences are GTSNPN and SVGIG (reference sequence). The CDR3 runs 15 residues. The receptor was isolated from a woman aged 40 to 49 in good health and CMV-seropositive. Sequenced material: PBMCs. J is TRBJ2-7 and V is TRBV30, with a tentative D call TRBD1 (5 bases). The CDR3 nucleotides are TGTGCCTGGAGTGTACGCCAGGGCGGACCCTACGAGCAGTACTTC. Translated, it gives CAWSVRQGGPYEQYF. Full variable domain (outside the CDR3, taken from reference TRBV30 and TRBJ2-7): SQTIHQWPATLVQPVGSPLSLECTVEGTSNPNLYWYRQAAGRGLQLLFYSVGIGQISSEVPQNLSASRPQDRQFILSSKKLLLSDSGFYLCAWSVRQGGPYEQYFGPGTRLTVT.